This TCR beta chain is drawn from a study of blood T cell repertoires in COVID-19. Study as a whole: The analysed material was cDNA or gDNA that came from T cells, B-cell-depleted T cells, or PBMCs.

Germline V gene data show CDR1 as MNHEY and CDR2 as SMNVEV (reference sequence). The CDR3 has 15 amino acids. With 6 bases removed from V and 0 bases from J, the gap between germline ends came to 11 bases. In the study's own analysis: Nucleated cell counts were estimated from reference gene primer amplification. Assay used: immunoSEQ multiplex PCR; TCRdb lists only in-frame clones, some missing. That table supplies the V and J calls and clone size; D and trimming were determined from the DNA. The data show 50,000 to 75,000 clones, 70% to 80% seen once. This rearrangement joins TRBV27 to TRBJ2-2; maybe TRBD1 (5 bases). The sequence was collected from a man in his fifties or sixties with acute or convalescent COVID-19. Sequencing input: peripheral blood. CDR3 loop: CASSPQGTNTGELFF. CDR3 in DNA: TGTGCCAGCAGCCCCCAGGGTACGAACACCGGGGAGCTGTTTTTT.